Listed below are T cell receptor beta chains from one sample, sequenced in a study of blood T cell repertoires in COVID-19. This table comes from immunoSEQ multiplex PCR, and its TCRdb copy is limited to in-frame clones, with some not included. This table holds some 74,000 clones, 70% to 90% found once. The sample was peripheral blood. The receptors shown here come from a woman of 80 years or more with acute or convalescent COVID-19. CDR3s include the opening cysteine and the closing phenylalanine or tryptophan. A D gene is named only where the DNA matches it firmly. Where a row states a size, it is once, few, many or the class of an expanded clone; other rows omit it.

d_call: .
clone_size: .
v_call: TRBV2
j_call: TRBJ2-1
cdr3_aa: CAESSDLYNEQFF
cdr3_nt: TGTGCCGAGAGTTCGGACTTATACAATGAGCAGTTCTTC

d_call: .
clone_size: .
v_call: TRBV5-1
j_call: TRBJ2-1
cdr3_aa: CASSTGSNYNEQFF
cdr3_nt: TGCGCCAGCTCGACGGGATCAAACTACAATGAGCAGTTCTTC

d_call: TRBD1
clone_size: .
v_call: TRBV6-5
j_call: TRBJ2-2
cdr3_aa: CANNRGPGELFF
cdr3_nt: TGTGCCAACAACAGGGGACCCGGGGAGCTGTTTTTT

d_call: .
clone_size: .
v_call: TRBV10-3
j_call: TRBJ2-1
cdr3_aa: CAISGESSYNEQFF
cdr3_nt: TGTGCCATCAGTGGCGAAAGTTCCTACAATGAGCAGTTCTTC

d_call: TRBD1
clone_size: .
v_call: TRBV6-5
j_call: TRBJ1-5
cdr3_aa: CASRADRDQPQHF
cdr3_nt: TGTGCCAGCAGGGCTGACAGGGATCAGCCCCAGCATTTT

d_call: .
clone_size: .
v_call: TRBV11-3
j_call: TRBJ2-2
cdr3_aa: CASSLGRVTGELFF
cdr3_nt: TGTGCCAGCAGCTTGGGTCGGGTCACCGGGGAGCTGTTTTTT

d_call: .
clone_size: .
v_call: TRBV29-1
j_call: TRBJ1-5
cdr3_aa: CSVGTLNSNQPQHF
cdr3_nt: TGCAGCGTCGGGACATTAAATAGCAATCAGCCCCAGCATTTT

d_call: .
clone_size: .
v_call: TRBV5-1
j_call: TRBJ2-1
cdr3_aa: CASSTGTLHNEQFF
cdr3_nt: TGCGCCAGCTCCACCGGGACTCTCCACAATGAGCAGTTCTTC

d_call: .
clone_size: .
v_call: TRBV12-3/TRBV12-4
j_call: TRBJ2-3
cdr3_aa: CASSLISTDTQYF
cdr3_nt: TGTGCCAGCAGTTTAATAAGCACAGATACGCAGTATTTT

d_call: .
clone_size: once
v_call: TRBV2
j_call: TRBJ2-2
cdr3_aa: CASRESNTGELFF
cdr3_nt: TGTGCCAGCAGGGAATCTAACACCGGGGAGCTGTTTTTT

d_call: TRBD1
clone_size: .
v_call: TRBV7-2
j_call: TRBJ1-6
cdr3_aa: CASSSGQGHNSPLHF
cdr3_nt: TGTGCCAGCAGCTCGGGACAGGGGCATAATTCACCCCTCCACTTT

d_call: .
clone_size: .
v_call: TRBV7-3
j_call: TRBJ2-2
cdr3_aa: CASSLTGGSTGELFF
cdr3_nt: TGTGCCAGCAGCTTAACTGGGGGGAGCACCGGGGAGCTGTTTTTT

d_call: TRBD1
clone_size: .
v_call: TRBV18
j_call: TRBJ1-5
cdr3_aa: CASSPPKGALRNQPQHF
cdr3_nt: TGTGCCAGCTCACCACCGAAGGGGGCCTTAAGAAATCAGCCCCAGCATTTT

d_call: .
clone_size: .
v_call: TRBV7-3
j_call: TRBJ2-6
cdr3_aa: CASSFPSTGSSGANVLTF
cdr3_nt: TGTGCCAGCAGCTTCCCCTCGACAGGTAGCTCTGGGGCCAACGTCCTGACTTTC

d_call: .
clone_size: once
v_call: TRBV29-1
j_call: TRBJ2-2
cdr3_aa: CSVEKSVGELFF
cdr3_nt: TGCAGCGTTGAGAAGTCGGTCGGGGAGCTGTTTTTT

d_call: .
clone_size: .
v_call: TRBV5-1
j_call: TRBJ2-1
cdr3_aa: CASSLEPGASSYNEQFF
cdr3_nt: TGCGCCAGCAGCTTGGAGCCTGGGGCGAGCTCCTACAATGAGCAGTTCTTC

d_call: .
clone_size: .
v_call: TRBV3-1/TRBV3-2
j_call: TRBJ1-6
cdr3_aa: CASSLSDNWGSPLHF
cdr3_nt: TGTGCCAGCAGCCTATCGGACAATTGGGGTTCACCCCTCCACTTT

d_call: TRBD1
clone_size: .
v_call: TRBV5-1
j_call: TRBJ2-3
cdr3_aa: CASSWQPGTGAAGGTDTQYF
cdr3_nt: TGCGCCAGCAGCTGGCAACCCGGGACAGGGGCCGCGGGGGGCACAGATACGCAGTATTTT

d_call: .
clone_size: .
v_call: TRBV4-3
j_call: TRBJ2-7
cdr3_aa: CASSQDRRGLGYEQYF
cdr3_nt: TGCGCCAGCAGCCAAGATAGGCGGGGGCTTGGGTACGAGCAGTACTTC

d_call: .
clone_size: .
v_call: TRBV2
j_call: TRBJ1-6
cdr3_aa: CASSVAGRTDSPLHF
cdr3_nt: TGTGCCAGCAGTGTCGCAGGCCGCACAGATTCACCCCTCCACTTT

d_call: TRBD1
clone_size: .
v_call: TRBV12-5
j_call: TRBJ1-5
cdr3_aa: CASGLGTGSNQPQHF
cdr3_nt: TGTGCTAGTGGTTTGGGGACAGGGAGCAATCAGCCCCAGCATTTT

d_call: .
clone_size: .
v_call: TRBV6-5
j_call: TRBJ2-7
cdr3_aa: CASSSTGGAYEQYF
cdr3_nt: TGTGCCAGCAGTAGCACAGGGGGGGCTTACGAGCAGTACTTC

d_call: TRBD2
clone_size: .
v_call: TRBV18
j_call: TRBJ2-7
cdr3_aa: CASSLKRDHYEQYF
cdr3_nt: TGTGCCAGCTCCCTAAAGCGGGACCATTACGAGCAGTACTTC

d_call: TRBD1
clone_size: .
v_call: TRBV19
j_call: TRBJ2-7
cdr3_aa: CASSRWTGEGRLAREQYF
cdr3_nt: TGTGCCAGTAGTCGATGGACAGGGGAAGGGAGACTAGCTCGCGAGCAGTACTTC

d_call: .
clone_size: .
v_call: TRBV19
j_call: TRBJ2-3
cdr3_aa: CASSISGGTDTQYF
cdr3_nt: TGTGCCAGTAGTATTTCGGGAGGCACAGATACGCAGTATTTT

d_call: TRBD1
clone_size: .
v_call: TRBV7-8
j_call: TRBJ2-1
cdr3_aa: CASSLPSGQGADNEQFF
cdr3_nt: TGTGCCAGCAGCTTACCTTCGGGACAGGGTGCGGACAATGAGCAGTTCTTC

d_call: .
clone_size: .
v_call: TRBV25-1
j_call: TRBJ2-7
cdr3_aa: CASSESLQGYEQYF
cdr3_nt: TGTGCCAGCAGTGAATCTCTACAGGGCTACGAGCAGTACTTC

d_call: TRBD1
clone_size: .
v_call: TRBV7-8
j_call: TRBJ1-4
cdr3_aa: CASSTGGGQNEKLFF
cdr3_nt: TGTGCCAGCAGCACCGGGGGGGGACAGAATGAAAAACTGTTTTTT

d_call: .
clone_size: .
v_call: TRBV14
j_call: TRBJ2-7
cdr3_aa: CASSKRVDGRASYEQYF
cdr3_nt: TGTGCCAGCAGCAAAAGGGTCGATGGGCGGGCCTCCTACGAGCAGTACTTC

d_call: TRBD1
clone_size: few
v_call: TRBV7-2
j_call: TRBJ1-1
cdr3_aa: CASSSGQGLAAFF
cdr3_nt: TGTGCCAGCAGCTCGGGACAGGGATTGGCAGCTTTCTTT

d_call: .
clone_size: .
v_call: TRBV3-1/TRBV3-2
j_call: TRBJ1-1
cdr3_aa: CASSQDQKGRRAEAFF
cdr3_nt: TGTGCCAGCAGCCAAGATCAGAAAGGGAGGCGAGCTGAAGCTTTCTTT

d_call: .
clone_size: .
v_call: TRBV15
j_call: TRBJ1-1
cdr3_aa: CATSRGKDIWNTEAFF
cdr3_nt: TGTGCCACCAGCAGAGGTAAGGACATATGGAACACTGAAGCTTTCTTT

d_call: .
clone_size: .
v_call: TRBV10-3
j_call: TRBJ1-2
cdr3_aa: CAISVDSRGYTF
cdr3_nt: TGTGCCATCAGTGTCGACAGTCGAGGCTACACCTTC

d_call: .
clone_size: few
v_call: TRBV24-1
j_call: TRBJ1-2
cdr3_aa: CATSERTDYGYTF
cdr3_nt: TGTGCCACCAGTGAAAGAACAGACTATGGCTACACCTTC

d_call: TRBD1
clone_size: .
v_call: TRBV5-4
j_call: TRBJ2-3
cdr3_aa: CASSRGGFGTDTQYF
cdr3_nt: TGTGCCAGCAGCCGAGGGGGCTTCGGCACAGATACGCAGTATTTT

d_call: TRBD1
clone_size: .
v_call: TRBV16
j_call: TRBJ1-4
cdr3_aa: CASSLRTGGGEKLFF
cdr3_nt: TGTGCCAGCAGCCTCCGGACAGGGGGGGGAGAAAAACTGTTTTTT

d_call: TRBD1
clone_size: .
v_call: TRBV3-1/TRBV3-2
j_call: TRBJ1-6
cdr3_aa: CASSPPGQRDSPLHF
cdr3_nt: TGTGCCAGCAGCCCACCGGGACAGCGAGATTCACCCCTCCACTTT

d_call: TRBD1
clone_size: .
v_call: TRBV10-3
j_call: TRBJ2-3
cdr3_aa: CAITPGTGGTDTQYF
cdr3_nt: TGTGCCATCACCCCCGGGACAGGGGGCACAGATACGCAGTATTTT

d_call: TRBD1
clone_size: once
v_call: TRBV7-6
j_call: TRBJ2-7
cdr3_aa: CASSPDRDYEQYF
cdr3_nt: TGTGCCAGCAGCCCGGACAGGGACTACGAGCAGTACTTC

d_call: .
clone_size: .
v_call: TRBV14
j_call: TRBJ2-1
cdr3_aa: CASSLIGGSSYNEQFF
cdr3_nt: TGTGCCAGCAGCCTTATCGGAGGCAGCTCCTACAATGAGCAGTTCTTC

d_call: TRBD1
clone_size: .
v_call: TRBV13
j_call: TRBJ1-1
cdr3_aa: CASSPLTGDTEAFF
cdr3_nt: TGTGCCAGCAGCCCCCTCACAGGGGACACTGAAGCTTTCTTT

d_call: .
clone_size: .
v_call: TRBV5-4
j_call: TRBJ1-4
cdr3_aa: CASSPGGRGREKLFF
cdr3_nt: TGTGCCAGCAGCCCCGGAGGCAGGGGAAGGGAAAAACTGTTTTTT

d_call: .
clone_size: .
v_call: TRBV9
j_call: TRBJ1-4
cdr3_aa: CASSVDRGGREKLFF
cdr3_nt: TGTGCCAGCAGCGTAGATAGAGGGGGAAGGGAAAAACTGTTTTTT

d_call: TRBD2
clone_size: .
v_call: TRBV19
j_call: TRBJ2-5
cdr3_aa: CASSIGGLAGGQETQYF
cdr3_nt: TGTGCCAGTAGTATAGGAGGACTAGCGGGAGGTCAAGAGACCCAGTACTTC

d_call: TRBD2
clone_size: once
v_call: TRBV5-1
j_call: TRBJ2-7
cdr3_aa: CASTRSGGYEQYF
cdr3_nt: TGCGCCAGCACTCGGTCGGGGGGCTACGAGCAGTACTTC

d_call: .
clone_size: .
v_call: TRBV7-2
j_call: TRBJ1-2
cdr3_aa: CASRKTANYGYTF
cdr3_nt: TGTGCCAGCAGAAAGACAGCGAACTATGGCTACACCTTC

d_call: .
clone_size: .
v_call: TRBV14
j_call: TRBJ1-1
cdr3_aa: CASSHSGYFTEAFF
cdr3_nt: TGTGCCAGCAGCCATTCGGGTTATTTCACTGAAGCTTTCTTT

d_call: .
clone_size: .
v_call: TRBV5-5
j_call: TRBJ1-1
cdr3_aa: CASSPGEGIAEAFF
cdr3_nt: TGTGCCAGCAGCCCTGGTGAGGGAATCGCTGAAGCTTTCTTT

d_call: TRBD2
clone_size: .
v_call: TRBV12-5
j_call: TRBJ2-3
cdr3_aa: CASGFWTSGGHTDTQYF
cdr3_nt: TGTGCTAGTGGTTTCTGGACTAGCGGGGGGCACACAGATACGCAGTATTTT

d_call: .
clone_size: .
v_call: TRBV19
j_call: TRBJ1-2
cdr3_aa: CASSTEYQGHYGYTF
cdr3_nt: TGTGCCAGTAGTACCGAATATCAGGGGCACTATGGCTACACCTTC

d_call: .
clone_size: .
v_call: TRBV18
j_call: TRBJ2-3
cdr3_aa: CASSLLLRDTQYF
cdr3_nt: TGTGCCAGCTCATTGTTGCTGAGGGATACGCAGTATTTT

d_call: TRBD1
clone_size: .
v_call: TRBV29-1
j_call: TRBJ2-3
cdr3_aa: CSGRQGITDTQYF
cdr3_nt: TGCAGCGGACGACAGGGAATCACAGATACGCAGTATTTT

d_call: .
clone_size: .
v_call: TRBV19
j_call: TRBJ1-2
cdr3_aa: CASGHRVYGYTF
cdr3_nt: TGTGCCAGTGGGCACAGGGTCTATGGCTACACCTTC

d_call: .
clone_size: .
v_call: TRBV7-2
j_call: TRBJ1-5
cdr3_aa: CASSLDLSHNQPQHF
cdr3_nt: TGTGCCAGCAGCTTAGATTTAAGCCACAATCAGCCCCAGCATTTT

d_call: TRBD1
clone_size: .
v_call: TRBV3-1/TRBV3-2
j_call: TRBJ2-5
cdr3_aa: CASSLSPTGQGGRKTQYF
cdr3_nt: TGTGCCAGCAGCCTTAGTCCCACGGGACAGGGGGGGAGGAAGACCCAGTACTTC

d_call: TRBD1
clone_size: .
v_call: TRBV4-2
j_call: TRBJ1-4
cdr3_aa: CASSTQGDIGEKLFF
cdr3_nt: TGTGCCAGCAGCACTCAGGGGGACATCGGGGAAAAACTGTTTTTT

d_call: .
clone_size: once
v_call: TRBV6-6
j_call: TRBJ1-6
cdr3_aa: CASSSQGGGSPLHF
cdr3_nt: TGTGCCAGCAGTTCGCAGGGAGGGGGGTCACCCCTCCACTTT

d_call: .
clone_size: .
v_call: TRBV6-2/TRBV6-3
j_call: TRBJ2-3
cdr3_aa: CASSYGGGSPDTQYF
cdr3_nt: TGTGCCAGCAGTTATGGGGGGGGCAGCCCAGATACGCAGTATTTT

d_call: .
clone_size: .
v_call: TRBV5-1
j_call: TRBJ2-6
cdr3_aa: CASSSGSGHSGANVLTF
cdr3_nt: TGCGCCAGCAGCTCGGGGTCGGGACACTCTGGGGCCAACGTCCTGACTTTC